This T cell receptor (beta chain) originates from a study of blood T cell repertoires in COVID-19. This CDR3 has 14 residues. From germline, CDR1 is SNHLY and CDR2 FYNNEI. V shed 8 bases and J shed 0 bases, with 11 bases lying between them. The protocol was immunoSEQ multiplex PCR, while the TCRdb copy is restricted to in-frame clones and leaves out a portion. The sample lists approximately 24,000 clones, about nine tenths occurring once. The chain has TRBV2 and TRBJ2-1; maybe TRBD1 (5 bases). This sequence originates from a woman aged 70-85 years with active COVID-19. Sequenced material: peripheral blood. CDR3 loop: CASGASSSYNEQFF. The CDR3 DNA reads TGTGCCAGCGGGGCGAGTAGCTCCTACAATGAGCAGTTCTTC.